The source of this T cell receptor (beta chain) is a study of T cell changes during pregnancy in multiple sclerosis. The method was immunoSEQ multiplex PCR; TCRdb's version includes in-frame clones alone and lacks a portion of them. The sample shows tens of thousands of clones, roughly 89% of them seen only once. Germline assignment: CDR1 SGHAT and CDR2 FQNNGV. Trimming took 5 bases from V and 8 from J; bases not matched to a gene: 3. The CDR3 loop spans 12 amino acids. The chain is built from TRBV11-2 and TRBJ2-1; 7 bases match TRBD1. This sequence was found in a female donor in good health, enrolled as a control in a pregnancy study. Material: peripheral blood, obtained after pregnancy. CDR3 region: CASSVGTDEQFF. CDR3 bases: TGTGCCAGCAGCGTAGGGACAGATGAGCAGTTCTTC.